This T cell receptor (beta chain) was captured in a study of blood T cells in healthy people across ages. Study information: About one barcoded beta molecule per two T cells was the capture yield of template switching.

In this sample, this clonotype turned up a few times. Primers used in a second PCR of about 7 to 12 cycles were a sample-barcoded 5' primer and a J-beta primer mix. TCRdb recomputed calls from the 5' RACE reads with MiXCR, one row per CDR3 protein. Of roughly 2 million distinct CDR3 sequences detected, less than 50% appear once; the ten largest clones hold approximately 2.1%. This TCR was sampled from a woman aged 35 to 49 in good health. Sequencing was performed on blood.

DNA of the CDR3: TGTGCCAGCAGCCAACATGGACAGGGGCGTGGCTACACCTTC. Translation gives CASSQHGQGRGYTF. The chain employs TRBV5-8 and TRBJ1-2; 9 positions agree with TRBD1. The CDR3 contains 14 residues. Germline V CDR1 and CDR2: SGHTS, YDEGEE. Unmatched junction bases numbered 8, after V lost 4 bases and J lost 7 bases.